This entry features one T cell receptor (beta chain) sequence. Its specificity is not known. This sample stems from a study of blood T cells in healthy people across ages. Study conclusions and caveats: It was the long-lived donors that had more naive CD4+ cells and higher diversity than aged donors.

The CDR3 is made up of 14 amino acids. Per the germline V gene, CDR1 is DFQATT and CDR2 is SNEGSKA (reference sequence). The V and J ends lost 4 bases and 1 base respectively, with 13 bases between them. A second about 6 to 12 cycle PCR used barcoded and J-beta primers. TCRdb redid the calling of the 5' RACE reads with MiXCR, one entry per CDR3 protein. The table shows around 780,000 distinct CDR3 sequences, with around a quarter occurring only once. This same sample was also taken into another study, of T cells of mothers and their children.

The sequence was obtained from a boy younger than 18 in good health. The sequencing sample was made of blood. This sequence joins TRBV20-1 and TRBJ2-5, with D hard to call. As DNA, the CDR3 is TGCAGTGCTACCCCCCTTCGAAGCCAAGAGACCCAGTACTTC. Translated, it gives CSATPLRSQETQYF.